The 7 T cell receptor beta chains below come from one sample, sequenced in a study of shared clonotypes between healthy human individuals. The assay was immunoSEQ multiplex PCR, and TCRdb's table has in-frame clones only and misses some. This sample carries approximately 470,000 clones, 81% of them seen once, and the ten largest clones take about 12%. The sequencing input was PBMCs. Receptors originate from a woman aged 40 to 50 in good health. Some clones in this sample may be carry-over from other donors' samples.

This clone was observed a handful of times. J is TRBJ1-4 and V is TRBV7-2; 7 positions match TRBD1. The germline gives CDR1 SGHTA, CDR2 FQGNSA. The CDR3 runs to 14 residues. V dropped 0 bases and J dropped 7; count of bases not matched to a gene: 2. Here the CDR3 DNA reads TGTGCCAGCAGCTTAGCGGGACAGCCTGAAAAACTGTTTTTT. This sequence encodes CASSLAGQPEKLFF.

This chain links TRBV7-3 with TRBJ2-3; D may be TRBD2 (6 bases). CDR1 is SGHTA, CDR2 FQGTGA, per germline. The CDR3 has 16 amino acids. Trimming removed 1 base at V and 3 bases at J, with 14 bases between. CDR3 sequence reads: CASSLIGGERTDTQYF. The DNA for the CDR3 is TGTGCCAGCAGCTTAATCGGCGGGGAGAGGACAGATACGCAGTATTTT.

This chain uses TRBV20-1 with TRBJ2-1, with D possibly TRBD1 on 5 matching bases. This CDR3 spans 11 amino acids. The V gene's germline CDR1 is DFQATT and CDR2 SNEGSKA (reference sequence). Trimming shortened V by 6 bases and J by 6 bases, and 9 bases separated the two germline ends. The DNA for the CDR3 is TGCAGTGCCAGACAGACCAATGAGCAGTTCTTC. Encoded protein: CSARQTNEQFF.

This chain joins TRBV2 and TRBJ2-3; 8 positions agree with TRBD2. The CDR3 length is 15 residues. Losses at the gene ends were 5 bases for V and 2 bases for J; bases not matched to a gene: 6. Germline CDR1 reads SNHLY; CDR2 reads FYNNEI. The CDR3 reads CASSTEREFTDTQYF. CDR3 nucleotide sequence: TGTGCCAGCAGTACGGAGCGGGAGTTCACAGATACGCAGTATTTT.

The rearrangement uses TRBV2 and TRBJ1-2; 7 bases line up with TRBD1. This CDR3 has 14 residues. CDR1 is SNHLY, CDR2 FYNNEI, per germline. V lost 4 bases and J lost 1; bases outside the gene matches: 3. CDR3 in amino acids: CASSAQGVNYGYTF. For the CDR3, the DNA is TGTGCCAGCAGTGCCCAGGGGGTTAACTATGGCTACACCTTC.

This clone is a singleton in its sample. This sequence is one base from a far larger clone and is likely a read error. The chain couples TRBV30 to TRBJ2-5; D call uncertain. Per germline, CDR1 GTSNPN and CDR2 SVGIG (reference sequence). Trimming removed 3 bases at V and 7 bases at J, with 18 bases between. The length of the CDR3 is 14 residues. Here the CDR3 DNA reads TGTGCCTGGAGGGATTGGATGGCTCGAGGGACCCAGTACTTC. It codes for CAWRDWMARGTQYF.

The gene calls are TRBV30 and TRBJ1-4; D unclear. CDR3 size: 11 residues. CDR1 and CDR2 (germline): GTSNPN, SVGIG (reference sequence). Trimming took off 8 bases at V and 8 bases at J, with 12 bases between the two ends. CDR3 sequence reads: CAGSLLEKLFF. As DNA, the CDR3 is TGTGCCGGATCCCTCTTGGAAAAACTGTTTTTT.